This TCR beta chain came from a study of cytomegalovirus exposure and HLA in healthy donors. The overall study: An analysis done earlier identified 117 million unique TCR beta sequences from 190 million or so T cells.

On this clone itself: What it recognizes is unknown.

Study observations and caveats: Using a false discovery rate of 0.05, a later analysis showed that 16,000 or so TCR beta sequences were associated with HLA alleles. Rare TCR sequences dominated, though some public TCRs recurred in many donors.

Researchers ran the PCR with 60 Vbeta and 13 Jbeta primers. This table comes from immunoSEQ multiplex PCR, and its TCRdb copy is limited to in-frame clones, with some not included. Seen here are approximately 180,000 clones, about 80% observed once, and the top ten hold almost 7%. V gave up 5 bases and J gave up 3 bases; unmatched junction bases: 6. This CDR3 comprises 14 residues. CDR1 MDHEN and CDR2 SYDVKM come from the germline V gene. The sequenced sample consisted of PBMCs. This chain connects TRBV28 to TRBJ2-7; TRBD2 matches at 8 bases. The receptor was derived from a man aged 25-45 years in good health and CMV-seropositive. This chain's CDR3 is CASSGTSSGYEQYF. CDR3 coding DNA: TGTGCCAGCAGTGGGACTAGTTCAGGCTACGAGCAGTACTTC. Combining the CDR3 with reference TRBV28 and TRBJ2-7 gives the whole variable domain DVKVTQSSRYLVKRTGEKVFLECVQDMDHENMFWYRQDPGLGLRLIYFSYDVKMKEKGDIPEGYSVSREKKERFSLILESASTNQTSMYLCASSGTSSGYEQYFGPGTRLTVT.